Listed below are T cell receptor beta chains from one sample, sequenced in a study of blood T cell repertoires in COVID-19. Here immunoSEQ multiplex PCR was the method, and the copy in TCRdb shows in-frame clones only, minus some. The table has nearly 200,000 clones, about 80% seen once. The specimen was peripheral blood. The source is a human donor with acute or convalescent COVID-19. The donor label of this sample is uncertain. Both conserved end residues are part of each CDR3. A D gene is named only where the DNA matches it firmly. Size is stated for part of the rows, as once, few or many counts, or as a class when the clone is expanded.

v_gene,abundance,j_gene,d_gene,CDR3nt,CDR3aa
TRBV28,NA,TRBJ2-7,NA,TGTGCCAGCAGTTTGAGGACTCTGGGGTCCTACGAGCAGTACTTC,CASSLRTLGSYEQYF
TRBV3-1/TRBV3-2,NA,TRBJ2-1,NA,TGTGCCAGCAGCCAATTCAGGTCTAGCCCTAATGAGCAGTTCTTC,CASSQFRSSPNEQFF
TRBV19,NA,TRBJ1-1,NA,TGTGCCAGTAGAGCGGGAAAGAACACTGAAGCTTTCTTT,CASRAGKNTEAFF
TRBV29-1,NA,TRBJ1-1,TRBD1,TGCAGCGTTGAAGAGCGGGCAGGGGGCACTGAAGCTTTCTTT,CSVEERAGGTEAFF
TRBV19,NA,TRBJ2-3,NA,TGTGCCAGTAGTATCGGTCGGAGAGATACGCAGTATTTT,CASSIGRRDTQYF
TRBV18,NA,TRBJ2-1,TRBD2,TGTGCCAGCTCACCACCAGGGACTAGCGGGATAGGTGAGCAGTTCTTC,CASSPPGTSGIGEQFF
TRBV7-9,NA,TRBJ1-3,NA,TGTGCCAGCAGCTTACAGGCCTCTGGAAACACCATATATTTT,CASSLQASGNTIYF
TRBV5-1,NA,TRBJ1-4,NA,TGCGCCAGCAGCTTGGCAGGGACTCGGAATGAAAAACTGTTTTTT,CASSLAGTRNEKLFF
TRBV25-1,few,TRBJ1-1,TRBD1,TGTGCCAGCAGTGAAAGGGGGACAGGGGAAGCTTTCTTT,CASSERGTGEAFF
TRBV6-6,NA,TRBJ2-1,TRBD2,TGTGCCAGCAGTTACGGCGGGAGCGGAAATGAGCAGTTCTTC,CASSYGGSGNEQFF
TRBV4-3,NA,TRBJ2-7,NA,TGCGCCAGCAGCCAAGAGGCACAGGTATCCTACGAGCAGTACTTC,CASSQEAQVSYEQYF
TRBV7-9,NA,TRBJ1-6,NA,TGTGCCAGCAGCTTAGAAGTGGGGGCCTCACCCCTCCACTTT,CASSLEVGASPLHF
TRBV24-1,NA,TRBJ2-6,NA,TGTGCCACCAGTGATACGGGACTTCCCTCTGGGGCCAACGTCCTGACTTTC,CATSDTGLPSGANVLTF
TRBV4-2,NA,TRBJ2-5,TRBD2,TGTGCCAGCAGCCAAGAAGCCGCCCTTTGGGGGGGAGAGACCCAGTACTTC,CASSQEAALWGGETQYF
TRBV24-1,NA,TRBJ2-5,TRBD2,TGTGCCACCTCTCTTCCGGGACTAGGGAACCAAGAGACCCAGTACTTC,CATSLPGLGNQETQYF
TRBV18,NA,TRBJ1-1,TRBD1,TGTGCCAGCTCGGGACAGAGAAACACTGAAGCTTTCTTT,CASSGQRNTEAFF
TRBV6-5,NA,TRBJ1-2,NA,TGTGCCAGCAGTTACTCGGAAGGGGACTATGGCTACACCTTC,CASSYSEGDYGYTF
TRBV14,NA,TRBJ1-2,NA,TGTGCCAGCAGCCAAGATGCACTCTATGGCTACACCTTC,CASSQDALYGYTF